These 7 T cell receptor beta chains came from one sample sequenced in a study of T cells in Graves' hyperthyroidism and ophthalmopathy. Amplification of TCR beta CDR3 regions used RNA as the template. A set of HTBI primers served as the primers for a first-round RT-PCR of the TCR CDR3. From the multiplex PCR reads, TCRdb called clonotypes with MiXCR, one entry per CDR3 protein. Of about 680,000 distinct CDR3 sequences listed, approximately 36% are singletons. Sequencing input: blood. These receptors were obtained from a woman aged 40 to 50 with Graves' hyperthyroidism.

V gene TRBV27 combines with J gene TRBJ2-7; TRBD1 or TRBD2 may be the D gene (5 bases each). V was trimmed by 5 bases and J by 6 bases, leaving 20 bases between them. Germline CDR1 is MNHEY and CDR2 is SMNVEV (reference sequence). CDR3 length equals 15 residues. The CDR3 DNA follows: TGTGCCAGCAGTGACCTCGGGGCCTCGTTATCCGAGCAGTACTTC. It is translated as CASSDLGASLSEQYF.

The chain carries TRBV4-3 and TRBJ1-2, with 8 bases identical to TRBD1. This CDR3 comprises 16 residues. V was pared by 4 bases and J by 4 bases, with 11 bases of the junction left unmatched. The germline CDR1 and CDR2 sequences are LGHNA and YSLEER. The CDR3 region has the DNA TGCGCCAGCAGCCGGGCAGGGGGCGCTGGTAGCTATGGCTACACCTTC. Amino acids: CASSRAGGAGSYGYTF.

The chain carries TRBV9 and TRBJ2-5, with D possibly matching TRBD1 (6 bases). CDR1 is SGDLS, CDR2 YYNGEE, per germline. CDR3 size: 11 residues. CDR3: CARDNRETQYF. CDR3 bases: TGTGCTAGGGACAACCGGGAGACCCAGTACTTC.

The CDR3 loop reads CASSLPGGAVGYTF. In DNA form, the CDR3 reads TGTGCCAGCAGTTTGCCAGGGGGCGCGGTTGGCTACACCTTC. The chain combines TRBV12-3 or TRBV12-4 with TRBJ1-2, with 8 bases fitting TRBD1. The CDR3 covers 14 residues. With 3 bases clipped from V and 7 bases from J, the junction kept 7 bases outside the gene matches.

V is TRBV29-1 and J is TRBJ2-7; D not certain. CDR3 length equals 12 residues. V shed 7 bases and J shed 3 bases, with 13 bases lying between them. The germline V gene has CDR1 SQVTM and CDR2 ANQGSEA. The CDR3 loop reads CSAASSDYEQYF. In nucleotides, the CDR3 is TGCAGCGCCGCGAGCAGCGACTACGAGCAGTACTTC.

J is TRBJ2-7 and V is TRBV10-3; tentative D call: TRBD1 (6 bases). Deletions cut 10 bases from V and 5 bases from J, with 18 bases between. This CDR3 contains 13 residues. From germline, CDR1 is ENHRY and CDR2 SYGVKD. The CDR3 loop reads CATRETGFHEQYF. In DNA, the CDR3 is TGTGCCACCAGAGAGACAGGCTTCCACGAGCAGTACTTC.

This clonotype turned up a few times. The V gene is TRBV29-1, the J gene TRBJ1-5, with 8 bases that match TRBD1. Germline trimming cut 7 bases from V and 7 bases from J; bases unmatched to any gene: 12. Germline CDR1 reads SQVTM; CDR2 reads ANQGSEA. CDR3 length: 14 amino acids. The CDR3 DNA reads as TGCAGCGCCTCGACAGGGGAGAGAGAACAGCCCCAGCATTTT. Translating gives CSASTGEREQPQHF.